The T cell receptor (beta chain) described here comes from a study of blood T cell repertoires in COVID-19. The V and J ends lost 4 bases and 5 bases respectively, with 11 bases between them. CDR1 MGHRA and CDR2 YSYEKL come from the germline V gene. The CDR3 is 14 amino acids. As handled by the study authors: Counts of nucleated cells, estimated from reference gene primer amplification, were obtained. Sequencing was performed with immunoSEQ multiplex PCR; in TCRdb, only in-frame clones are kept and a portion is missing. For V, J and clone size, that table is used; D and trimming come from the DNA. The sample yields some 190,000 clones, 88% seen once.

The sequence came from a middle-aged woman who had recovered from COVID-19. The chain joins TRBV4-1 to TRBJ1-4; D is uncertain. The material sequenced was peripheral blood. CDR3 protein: CASSPADSNEKLFF. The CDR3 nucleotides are TGCGCCAGCAGCCCTGCAGACTCCAATGAAAAACTGTTTTTT.